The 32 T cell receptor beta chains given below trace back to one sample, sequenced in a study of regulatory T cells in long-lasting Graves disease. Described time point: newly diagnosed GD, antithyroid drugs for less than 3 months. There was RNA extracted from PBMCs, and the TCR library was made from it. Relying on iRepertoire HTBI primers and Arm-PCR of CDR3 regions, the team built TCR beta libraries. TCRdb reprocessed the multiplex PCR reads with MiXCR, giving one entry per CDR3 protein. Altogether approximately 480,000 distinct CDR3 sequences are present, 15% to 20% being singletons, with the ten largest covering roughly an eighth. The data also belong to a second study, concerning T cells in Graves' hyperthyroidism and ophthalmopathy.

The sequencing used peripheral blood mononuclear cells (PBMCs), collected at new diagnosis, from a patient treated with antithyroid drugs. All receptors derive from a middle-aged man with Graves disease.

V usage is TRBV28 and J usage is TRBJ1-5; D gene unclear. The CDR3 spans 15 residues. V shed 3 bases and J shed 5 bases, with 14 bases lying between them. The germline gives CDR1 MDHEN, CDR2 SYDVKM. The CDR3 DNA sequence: TGTGCCAGCAGTTTTGCGGGCAGGTTTGATCAGCCCCAGCATTTT. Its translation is CASSFAGRFDQPQHF.

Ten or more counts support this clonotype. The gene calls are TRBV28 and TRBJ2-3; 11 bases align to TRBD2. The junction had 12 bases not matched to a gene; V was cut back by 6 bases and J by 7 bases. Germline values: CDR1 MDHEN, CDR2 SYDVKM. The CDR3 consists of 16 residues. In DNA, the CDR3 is TGTGCCAGCAGCTTAGTGACTAGCGGGATAAGGAATACGCAGTATTTT. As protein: CASSLVTSGIRNTQYF. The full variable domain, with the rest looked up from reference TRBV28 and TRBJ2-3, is DVKVTQSSRYLVKRTGEKVFLECVQDMDHENMFWYRQDPGLGLRLIYFSYDVKMKEKGDIPEGYSVSREKKERFSLILESASTNQTSMYLCASSLVTSGIRNTQYFGPGTRLTVL.

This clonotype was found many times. CDR3 sequence: CASSLSGPYEQFF. CDR3 nucleotide sequence: TGTGCCAGCAGTTTATCAGGGCCGTATGAGCAGTTCTTC. This chain connects TRBV12-3 or TRBV12-4 to TRBJ2-1, with a possible D match to TRBD1 (5 bases). V lost 2 bases and J lost 8, with 10 bases in between. The CDR3 has 13 amino acids.

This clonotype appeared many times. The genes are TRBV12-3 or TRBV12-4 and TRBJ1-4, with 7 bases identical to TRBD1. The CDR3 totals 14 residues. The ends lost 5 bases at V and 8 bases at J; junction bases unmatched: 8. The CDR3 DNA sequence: TGTGCCAGCAGTCCCCGACAGGGAGGGGAAAAACTGTTTTTT. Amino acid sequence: CASSPRQGGEKLFF.

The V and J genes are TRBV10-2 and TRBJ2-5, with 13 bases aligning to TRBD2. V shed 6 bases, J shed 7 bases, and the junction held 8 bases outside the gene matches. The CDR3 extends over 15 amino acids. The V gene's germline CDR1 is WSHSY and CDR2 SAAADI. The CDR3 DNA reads TGCGCCAGCAGAATCGGACTAGCGGGAGATGGGACCCAGTACTTC. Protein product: CASRIGLAGDGTQYF.

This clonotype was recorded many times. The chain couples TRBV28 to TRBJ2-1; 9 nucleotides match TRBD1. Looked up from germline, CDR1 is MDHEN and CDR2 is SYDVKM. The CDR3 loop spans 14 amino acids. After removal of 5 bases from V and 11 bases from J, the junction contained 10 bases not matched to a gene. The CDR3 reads CASSPSAGQGKQFF. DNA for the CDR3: TGTGCCAGCAGTCCGTCTGCAGGACAGGGGAAGCAGTTCTTC.

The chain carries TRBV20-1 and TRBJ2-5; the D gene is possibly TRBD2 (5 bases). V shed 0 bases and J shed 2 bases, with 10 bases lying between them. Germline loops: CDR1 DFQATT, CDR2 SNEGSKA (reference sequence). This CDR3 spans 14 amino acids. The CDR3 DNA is TGCAGTGCTAGAGAAGGACTCAGACAAGAGACCCAGTACTTC. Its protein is CSAREGLRQETQYF.

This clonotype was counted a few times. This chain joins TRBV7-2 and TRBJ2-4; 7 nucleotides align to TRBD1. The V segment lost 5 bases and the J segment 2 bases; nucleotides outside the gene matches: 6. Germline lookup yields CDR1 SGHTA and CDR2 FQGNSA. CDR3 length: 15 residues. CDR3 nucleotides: TGTGCCAGCAGCCCCCGGGACAGCCCCAAAAACATTCAGTACTTC. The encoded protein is CASSPRDSPKNIQYF.

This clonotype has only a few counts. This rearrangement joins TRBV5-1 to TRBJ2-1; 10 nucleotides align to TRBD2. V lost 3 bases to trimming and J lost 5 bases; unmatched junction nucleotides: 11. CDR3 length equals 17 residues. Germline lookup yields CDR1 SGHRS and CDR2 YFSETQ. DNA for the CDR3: TGCGCCAGCAGCTCAATCATTAGCGGGGGGCCCCACAATGAGCAGTTCTTC. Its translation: CASSSIISGGPHNEQFF. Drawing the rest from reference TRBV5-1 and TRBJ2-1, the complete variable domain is KAGVTQTPRYLIKTRGQQVTLSCSPISGHRSVSWYQQTPGQGLQFLFEYFSETQRNKGNFPGRFSGRQFSNSRSEMNVSTLELGDSALYLCASSSIISGGPHNEQFFGPGTRLTVL.

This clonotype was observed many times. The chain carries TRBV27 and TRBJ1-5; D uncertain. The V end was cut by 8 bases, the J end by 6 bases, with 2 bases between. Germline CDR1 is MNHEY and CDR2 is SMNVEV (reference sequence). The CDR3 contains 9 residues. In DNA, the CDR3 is TGTGCCAGCGGTCAGCCCCAGCATTTT. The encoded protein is CASGQPQHF.

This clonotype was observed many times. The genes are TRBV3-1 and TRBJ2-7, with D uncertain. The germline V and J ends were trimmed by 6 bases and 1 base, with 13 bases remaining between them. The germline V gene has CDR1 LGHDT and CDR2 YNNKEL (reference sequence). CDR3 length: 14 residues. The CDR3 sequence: CASSPRQDSYEQYF. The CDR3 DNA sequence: TGTGCCAGCAGTCCCCGGCAAGATTCCTACGAGCAGTACTTC.

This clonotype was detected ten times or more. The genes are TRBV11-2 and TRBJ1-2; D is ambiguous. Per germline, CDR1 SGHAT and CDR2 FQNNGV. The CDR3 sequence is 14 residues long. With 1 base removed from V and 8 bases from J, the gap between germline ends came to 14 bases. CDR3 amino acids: CASSLGRLITGYTF. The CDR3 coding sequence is TGTGCCAGCAGCTTAGGCAGGCTAATAACCGGCTACACCTTC.

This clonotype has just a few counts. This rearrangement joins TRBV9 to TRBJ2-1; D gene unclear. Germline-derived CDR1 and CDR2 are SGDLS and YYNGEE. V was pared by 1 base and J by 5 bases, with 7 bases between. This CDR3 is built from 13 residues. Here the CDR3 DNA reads TGTGCCAGCAGCGTAAGAGCTCACAATGAGCAGTTCTTC. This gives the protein CASSVRAHNEQFF. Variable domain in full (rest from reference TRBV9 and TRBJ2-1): DSGVTQTPKHLITATGQRVTLRCSPRSGDLSVYWYQQSLDQGLQFLIQYYNGEERAKGNILERFSAQQFPDLHSELNLSSLELGDSALYFCASSVRAHNEQFFGPGTRLTVL.

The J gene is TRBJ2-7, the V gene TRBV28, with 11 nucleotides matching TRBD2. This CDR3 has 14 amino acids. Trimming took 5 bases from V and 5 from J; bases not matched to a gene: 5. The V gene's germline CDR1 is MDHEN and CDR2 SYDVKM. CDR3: CASSVRLAGNEQYF. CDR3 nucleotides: TGTGCCAGCAGTGTACGACTAGCGGGGAACGAGCAGTACTTC.

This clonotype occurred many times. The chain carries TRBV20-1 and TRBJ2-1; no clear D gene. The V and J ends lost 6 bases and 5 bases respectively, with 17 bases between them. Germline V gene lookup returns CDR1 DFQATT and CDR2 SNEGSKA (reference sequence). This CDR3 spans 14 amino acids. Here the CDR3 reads CSARRVRWDNEQFF. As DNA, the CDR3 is TGCAGTGCCCGCCGGGTTAGGTGGGACAATGAGCAGTTCTTC.

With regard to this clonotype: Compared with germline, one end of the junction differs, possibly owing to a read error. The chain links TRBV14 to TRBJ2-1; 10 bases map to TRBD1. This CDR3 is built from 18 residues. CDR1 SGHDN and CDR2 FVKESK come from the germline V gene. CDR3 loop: CASSRVDWRGTGDNERFF. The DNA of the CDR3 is TGTGCCAGCAGCCGAGTCGATTGGAGGGGGACAGGGGATAATGAGCGGTTCTTC.

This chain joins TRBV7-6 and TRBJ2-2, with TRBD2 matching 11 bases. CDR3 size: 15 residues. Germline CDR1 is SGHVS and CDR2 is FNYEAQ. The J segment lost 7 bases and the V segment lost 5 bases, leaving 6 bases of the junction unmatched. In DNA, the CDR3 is TGTGCCAGCAGCGTACTAGCGGGAGTGGTCGGGGAGCTGTTTTTT. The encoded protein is CASSVLAGVVGELFF.

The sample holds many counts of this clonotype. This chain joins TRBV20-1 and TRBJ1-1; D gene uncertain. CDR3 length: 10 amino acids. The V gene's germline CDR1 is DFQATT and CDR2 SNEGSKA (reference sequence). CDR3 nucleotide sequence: TGCAGCTCCATCGACACTGAAGCTTTCTTT. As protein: CSSIDTEAFF.

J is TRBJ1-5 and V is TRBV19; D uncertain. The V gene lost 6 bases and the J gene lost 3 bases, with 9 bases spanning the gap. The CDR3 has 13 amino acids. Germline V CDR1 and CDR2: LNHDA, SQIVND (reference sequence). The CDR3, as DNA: TGTGCCAGTAGCCGCGACCTCAATCAGCCCCAGCATTTT. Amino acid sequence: CASSRDLNQPQHF.

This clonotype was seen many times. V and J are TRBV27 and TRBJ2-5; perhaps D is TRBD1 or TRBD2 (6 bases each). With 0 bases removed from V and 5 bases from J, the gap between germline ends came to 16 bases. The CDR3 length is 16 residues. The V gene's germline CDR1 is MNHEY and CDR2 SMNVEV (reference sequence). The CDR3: CASSLSSGRRGETQYF. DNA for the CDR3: TGTGCCAGCAGTTTATCGAGCGGCAGGAGGGGGGAGACCCAGTACTTC.

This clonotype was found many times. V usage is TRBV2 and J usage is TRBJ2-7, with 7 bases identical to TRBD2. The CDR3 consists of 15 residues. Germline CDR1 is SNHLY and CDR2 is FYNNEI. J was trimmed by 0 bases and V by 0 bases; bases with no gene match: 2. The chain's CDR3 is CASSEAGRGSYEQYF. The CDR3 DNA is TGTGCCAGCAGTGAAGCGGGGAGGGGCTCCTACGAGCAGTACTTC.

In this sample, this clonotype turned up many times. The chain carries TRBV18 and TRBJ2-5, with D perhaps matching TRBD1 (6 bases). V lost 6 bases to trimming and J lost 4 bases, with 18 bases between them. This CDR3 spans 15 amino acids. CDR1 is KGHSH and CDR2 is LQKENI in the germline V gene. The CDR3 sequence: CASSLLRDKTETQYF. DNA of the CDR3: TGTGCCAGCTCGCTACTACGGGACAAAACAGAGACCCAGTACTTC.

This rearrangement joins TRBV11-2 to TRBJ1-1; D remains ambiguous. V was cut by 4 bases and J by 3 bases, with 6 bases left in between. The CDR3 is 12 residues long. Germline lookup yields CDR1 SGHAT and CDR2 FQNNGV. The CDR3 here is CASSWPYTEAFF. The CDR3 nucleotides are TGTGCCAGCAGCTGGCCGTACACTGAAGCTTTCTTT.

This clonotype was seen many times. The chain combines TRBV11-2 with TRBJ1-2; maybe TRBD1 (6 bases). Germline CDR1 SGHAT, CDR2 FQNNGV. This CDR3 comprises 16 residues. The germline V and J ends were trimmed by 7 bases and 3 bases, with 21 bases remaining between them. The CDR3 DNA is TGTGCCAGCAACCTTCGCCGGGGGGCTTTCGACTATGGCTACACCTTC. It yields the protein CASNLRRGAFDYGYTF.

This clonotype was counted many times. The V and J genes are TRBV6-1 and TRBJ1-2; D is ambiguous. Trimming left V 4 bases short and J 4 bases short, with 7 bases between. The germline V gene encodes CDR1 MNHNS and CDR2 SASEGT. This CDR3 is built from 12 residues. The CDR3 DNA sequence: TGTGCCAGCAGTGCCCTGAGCTATGGCTACACCTTC. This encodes CASSALSYGYTF.

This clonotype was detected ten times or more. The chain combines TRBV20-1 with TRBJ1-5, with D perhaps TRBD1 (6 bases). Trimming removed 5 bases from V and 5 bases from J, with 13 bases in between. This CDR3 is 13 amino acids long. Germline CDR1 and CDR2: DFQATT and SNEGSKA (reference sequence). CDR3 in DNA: TGCAGTGCTGGGGGCCTAGTCTATCAGCCCCAGCATTTT. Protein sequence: CSAGGLVYQPQHF.

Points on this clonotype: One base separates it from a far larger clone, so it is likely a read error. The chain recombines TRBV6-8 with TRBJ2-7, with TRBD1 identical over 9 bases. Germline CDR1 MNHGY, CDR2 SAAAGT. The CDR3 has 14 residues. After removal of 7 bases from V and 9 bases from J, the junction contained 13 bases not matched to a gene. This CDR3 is CASTATGGDFGQYF. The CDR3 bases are TGTGCCAGCACCGCGACAGGGGGGGACTTCGGGCAGTACTTC.

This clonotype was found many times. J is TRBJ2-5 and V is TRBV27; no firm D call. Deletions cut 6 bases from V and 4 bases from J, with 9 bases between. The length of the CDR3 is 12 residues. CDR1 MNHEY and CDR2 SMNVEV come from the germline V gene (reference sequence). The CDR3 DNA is TGTGCCAGCAGAAAAAGCTTAGAGACCCAGTACTTC. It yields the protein CASRKSLETQYF.

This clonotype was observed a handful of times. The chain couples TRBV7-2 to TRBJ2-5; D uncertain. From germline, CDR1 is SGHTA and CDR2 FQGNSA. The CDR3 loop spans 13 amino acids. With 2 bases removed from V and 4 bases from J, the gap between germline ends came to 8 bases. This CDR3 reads CASSLNSAETQYF. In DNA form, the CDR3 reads TGTGCCAGCAGCTTAAATTCAGCAGAGACCCAGTACTTC.

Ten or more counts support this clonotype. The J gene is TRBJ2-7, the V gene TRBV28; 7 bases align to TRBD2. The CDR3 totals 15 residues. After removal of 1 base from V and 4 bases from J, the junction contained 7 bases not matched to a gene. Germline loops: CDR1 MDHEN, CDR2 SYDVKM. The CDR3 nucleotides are TGTGCCAGCAGTTTATCCAGGTGGGGACTATACGAGCAGTACTTC. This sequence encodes CASSLSRWGLYEQYF. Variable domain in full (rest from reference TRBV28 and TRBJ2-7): DVKVTQSSRYLVKRTGEKVFLECVQDMDHENMFWYRQDPGLGLRLIYFSYDVKMKEKGDIPEGYSVSREKKERFSLILESASTNQTSMYLCASSLSRWGLYEQYFGPGTRLTVT.

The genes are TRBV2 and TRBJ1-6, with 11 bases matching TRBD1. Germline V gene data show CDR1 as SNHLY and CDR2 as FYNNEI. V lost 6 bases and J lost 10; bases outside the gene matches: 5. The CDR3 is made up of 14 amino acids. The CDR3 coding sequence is TGTGCCAGCAGAGGACAGGGGGCGCGGTCACCCCTCCACTTT. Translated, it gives CASRGQGARSPLHF.

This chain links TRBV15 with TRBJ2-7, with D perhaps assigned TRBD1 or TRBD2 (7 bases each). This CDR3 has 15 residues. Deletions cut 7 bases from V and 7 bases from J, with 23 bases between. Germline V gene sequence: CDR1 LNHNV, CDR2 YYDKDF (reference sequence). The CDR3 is CATKISGGVQGEQYF. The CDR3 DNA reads TGTGCCACCAAGATCTCAGGGGGGGTCCAGGGGGAGCAGTACTTC. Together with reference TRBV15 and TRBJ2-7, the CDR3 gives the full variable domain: DAMVIQNPRYQVTQFGKPVTLSCSQTLNHNVMYWYQQKSSQAPKLLFHYYDKDFNNEADTPDNFQSRRPNTSFCFLDIRSPGLGDTAMYLCATKISGGVQGEQYFGPGTRLTVT.